This TCR beta chain comes out of a study of blood T cell repertoires in COVID-19 (dated by TCRdb to about 2020). Looking at the study overall: Samples covering the acute and convalescent phases of COVID-19 were provided by collaborators in the United States, Italy and Spain. Subjects who had been exposed to COVID-19, were actively infected with it, or had recovered from it provided the deeply sampled blood TCRbeta repertoires that made up the dataset. The repertoires were released in a freely available public database meant as a resource for research on the immune response to SARS-CoV-2. Samples were obtained from the ongoing ImmuneRACE study (first 160 participants) and from about 1,300 subjects provided by 6 global collaborators. A de-identified subject ID, COVID-19 status, age in years and sex were almost always included in the sample metadata. Where available, HLA class I and class II types were taken from metadata supplied by the sample provider and were not determined by assay-based typing. The prospective study material was composed of cDNA or gDNA derived from T cells, B-cell-depleted T cells, or PBMCs. The investigation overall reported the following: How much clinical and demographic metadata was included differed by source and by participant, and the metadata was provided uncurated.

Collaborating institutions collected whole blood in K2EDTA tubes following their own protocols. Collaborator samples were shipped for TCRbeta analysis as frozen whole blood, isolated PBMCs, or DNA extracted from either sample type. Counted from cysteine to phenylalanine, this CDR3 has 17 amino acids. The DNA shown is the 51-base CDR3, in frame from base 1. CDR1 and CDR2, per the germline V gene, are SNHLY and FYNNEI. Germline trimming amounts to 8 bases on V and 5 bases on J, with 15 as the count of junction bases outside the gene matches. TCRbeta CDR3 regions were amplified from genomic DNA using the immunoSEQ Assay, a bias-controlled multiplex PCR. Per the authors' processing: The number of nucleated cells in each sample was estimated by amplification of reference gene primers within the assay. To quantify the absolute abundance of each unique TCRbeta CDR3 rearrangement, sequence reads were collapsed and filtered. Productive Simpson clonality was computed per sample as the square root of Simpson's diversity index over productive rearrangements. In TCRdb, the immuneACCESS table is reduced to in-frame sequences with V and J assigned. These tables do not hold every clone; where another copy was compared, an unresolved V gene accounts for under half, and the others remain unexplained. From that table come the V and J calls and clone size; the DNA was used to work out D and trimming. The sample profile shows 60,000 to 75,000 clones; roughly 86% of them were found once. The biggest ten clones account for around 13% of the sample.

In regard to this clone: What antigen it recognizes has not been identified. No clone much larger than this one lies a single base away; base qualities are absent.

The specimen sequenced was peripheral blood. The receptor chain draws on TRBV2 and TRBJ2-1, and 10 bases in between align with TRBD2. This receptor was identified in a woman aged 60-75 years with acute or convalescent COVID-19. The CDR3 region reads CASSLRGSGGSHNEQFF. The nucleotide sequence is given as TGTGCCAGCTCCTTACGGGGTAGCGGGGGGTCCCACAATGAGCAGTTCTTC. Where the CDR3 stops, the reference TRBV2 and TRBJ2-1 genes take over; the full variable domain is EPEVTQTPSHQVTQMGQEVILRCVPISNHLYFYWYRQILGQKVEFLVSFYNNEISEKSEIFDDQFSVERPDGSNFTLKIRSTKLEDSAMYFCASSLRGSGGSHNEQFFGPGTRLTVL.